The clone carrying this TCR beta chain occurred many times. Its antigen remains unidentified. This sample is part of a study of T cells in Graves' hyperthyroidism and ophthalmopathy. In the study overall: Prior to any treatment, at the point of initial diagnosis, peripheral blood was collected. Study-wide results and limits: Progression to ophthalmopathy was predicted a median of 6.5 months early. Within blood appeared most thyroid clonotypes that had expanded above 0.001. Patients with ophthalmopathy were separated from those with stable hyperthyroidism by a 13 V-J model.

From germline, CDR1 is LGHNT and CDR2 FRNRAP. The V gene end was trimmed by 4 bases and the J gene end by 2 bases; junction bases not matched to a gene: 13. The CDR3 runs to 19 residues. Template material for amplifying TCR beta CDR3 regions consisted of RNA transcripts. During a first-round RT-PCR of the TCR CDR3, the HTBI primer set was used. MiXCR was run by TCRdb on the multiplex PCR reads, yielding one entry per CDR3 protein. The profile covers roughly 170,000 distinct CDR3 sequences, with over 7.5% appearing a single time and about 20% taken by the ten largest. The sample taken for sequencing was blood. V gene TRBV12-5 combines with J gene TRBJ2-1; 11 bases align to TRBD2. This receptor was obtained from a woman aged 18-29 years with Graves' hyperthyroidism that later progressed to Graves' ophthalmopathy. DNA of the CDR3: TGTGCTAGTGGTTCTATTCCGGGACTAGCGGAGAAAACCTACAATGAGCAGTTCTTC. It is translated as CASGSIPGLAEKTYNEQFF.